The T cell receptor (beta chain) described here comes from a study of blood T cell repertoires in COVID-19. Study context: COVID-19 samples, acute and convalescent, were from the United States, Italy and Spain.

The CDR3 runs to 16 residues. V gave up 4 bases and J gave up 3 bases; unmatched junction bases: 7. The V gene's germline CDR1 is SGHRS and CDR2 YFSETQ. Authors' data handling: Cell counts per sample came from amplifying reference gene primers. Profiled with immunoSEQ multiplex PCR; TCRdb holds only in-frame clones, not every one. V and J calls and clone size are as listed in that table; D and trimming were resolved from the DNA. The sample includes roughly 200,000 clones, around 90% of them seen just once. The rearrangement uses TRBV5-1 and TRBJ1-4, with 9 bases aligning to TRBD1. What was sequenced was peripheral blood. This TCR was recovered from a man in his forties with acute or convalescent COVID-19. DNA for the CDR3: TGCGCCAGCAGCACCACACAGGGGGCAGCTAATGAAAAACTGTTTTTT. This gives the protein CASSTTQGAANEKLFF.